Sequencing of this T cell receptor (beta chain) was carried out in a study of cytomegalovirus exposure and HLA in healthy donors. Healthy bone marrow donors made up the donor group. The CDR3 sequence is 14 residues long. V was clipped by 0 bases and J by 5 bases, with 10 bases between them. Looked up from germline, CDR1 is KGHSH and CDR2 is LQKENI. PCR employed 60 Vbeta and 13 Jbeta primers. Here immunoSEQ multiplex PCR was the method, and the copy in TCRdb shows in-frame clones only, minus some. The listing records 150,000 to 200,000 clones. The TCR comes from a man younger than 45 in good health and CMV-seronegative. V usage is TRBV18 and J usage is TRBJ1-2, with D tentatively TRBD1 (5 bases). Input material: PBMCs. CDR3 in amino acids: CASSPPEGAYGYTF. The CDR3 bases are TGTGCCAGCTCACCACCGGAAGGGGCTTATGGCTACACCTTC.